This T cell receptor (beta chain) derives from a study of blood T cell repertoires in COVID-19. The wider study: COVID-19 samples collected from the United States, Italy and Spain covered acute and convalescent phases. The cDNA or gDNA used as material had been derived from T cells, B-cell-depleted T cells, or PBMCs.

CDR3 size: 15 residues. Deletions cut 5 bases from V and 0 bases from J, with 13 bases between. The germline V gene encodes CDR1 LNHDA and CDR2 SQIVND (reference sequence). In the original processing: Scientists estimated how many nucleated cells there were by amplifying reference gene primers. Produced via immunoSEQ multiplex PCR; TCRdb's table is partial and in-frame only. For V, J and clone size, that table is used; D and trimming come from the DNA. The top ten clones hold 3.6% of a sample with around 260,000 clones, roughly 86% of them seen once. The J gene is TRBJ1-1, the V gene TRBV19; possible D gene TRBD1, 5 bases. Sequencing was performed on peripheral blood. This sequence was found in a man younger than 30 with active or convalescent COVID-19. The DNA for the CDR3 is TGTGCCAGTAGTCGGGAGGGGTCAATGAACACTGAAGCTTTCTTT. As protein: CASSREGSMNTEAFF.